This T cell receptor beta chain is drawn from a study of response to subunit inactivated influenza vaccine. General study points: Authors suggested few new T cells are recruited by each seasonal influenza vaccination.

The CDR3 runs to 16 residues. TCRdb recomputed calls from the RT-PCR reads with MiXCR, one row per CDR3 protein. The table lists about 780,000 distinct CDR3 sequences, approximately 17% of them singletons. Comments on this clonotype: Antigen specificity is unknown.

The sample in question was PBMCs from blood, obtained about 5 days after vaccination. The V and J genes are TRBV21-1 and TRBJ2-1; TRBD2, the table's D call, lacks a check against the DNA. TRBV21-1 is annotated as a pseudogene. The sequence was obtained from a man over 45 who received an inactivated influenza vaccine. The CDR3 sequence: CASSKLLAGTYNEQFF. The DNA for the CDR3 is TGTGCCAGCAGCAAACTGCTAGCGGGGACCTACAATGAGCAGTTCTTC.